This T cell receptor (beta chain) was documented in a study of blood T cell repertoires in COVID-19. Assay used: immunoSEQ multiplex PCR; TCRdb lists only in-frame clones, some missing. Of 300,000 to 350,000 clones listed, roughly 90% were seen once; the top ten hold around 6.6%. The V gene lost 3 bases and the J gene lost 5 bases, with 9 bases spanning the gap. This CDR3 has 14 amino acids. Germline CDR1 and CDR2: KGHDR and SFDVKD. The chain uses TRBV24-1 and TRBJ1-4; a weak D match, TRBD1 (6 bases). The TCR comes from a woman in her 70s with COVID-19, enrolled during active disease. The sequenced sample was peripheral blood. The CDR3, as DNA: TGTGCCACCAGTGATGGACAGACAAATGAAAAACTGTTTTTT. It codes for CATSDGQTNEKLFF.